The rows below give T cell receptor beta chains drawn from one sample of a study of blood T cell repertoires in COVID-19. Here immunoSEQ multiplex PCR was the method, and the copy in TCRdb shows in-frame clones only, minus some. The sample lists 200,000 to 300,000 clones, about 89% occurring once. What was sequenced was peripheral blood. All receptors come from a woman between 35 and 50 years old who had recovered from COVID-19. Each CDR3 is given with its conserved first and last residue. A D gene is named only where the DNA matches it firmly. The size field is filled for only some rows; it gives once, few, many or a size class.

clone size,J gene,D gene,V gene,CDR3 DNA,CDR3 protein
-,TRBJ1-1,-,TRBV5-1,TGCGCCAGCAGCATGCAGGGAGGGAACACTGAAGCTTTCTTT,CASSMQGGNTEAFF
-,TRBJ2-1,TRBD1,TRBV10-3,TGTGCCATCAGCAGACAGGGAAAGGGGTCCGTTGAGCAGTTCTTC,CAISRQGKGSVEQFF
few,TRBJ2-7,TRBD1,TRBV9,TGTGCCAGCAGCGTAGAACCCCTAGACAGGGATATCTCCTACGAGCAGTACTTC,CASSVEPLDRDISYEQYF
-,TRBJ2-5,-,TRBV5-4,TGTGCCAGCAGCTTGACAGCCACCCAAGAGACCCAGTACTTC,CASSLTATQETQYF
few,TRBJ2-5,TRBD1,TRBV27,TGTGCCAGCAGTTTTACAGGGGACCAAGAGACCCAGTACTTC,CASSFTGDQETQYF
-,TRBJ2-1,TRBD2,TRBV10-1,TGCGCCAGCAGTGAGTCGTGGAGCGGGGCACGCAATGAGCAGTTCTTC,CASSESWSGARNEQFF
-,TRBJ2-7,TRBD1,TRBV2,TGTGCCAGCACCCGGGACAGAGTTGGGCTTAGCTCCTACGAGCAGTACTTC,CASTRDRVGLSSYEQYF
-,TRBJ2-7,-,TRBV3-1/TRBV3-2,TGTGCCAGCAGCCAAGAGCCAGGGGGGTACGAGCAGTACTTC,CASSQEPGGYEQYF
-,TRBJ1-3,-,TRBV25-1,TGTGCCAGCAGCCCACGGGGGGAACCCATCTCTGGAAACACCATATATTTT,CASSPRGEPISGNTIYF
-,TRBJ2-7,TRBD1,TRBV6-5,TGTGCCAGCAGTACAGGGGGACGAGTTTACGAGCAGTACTTC,CASSTGGRVYEQYF
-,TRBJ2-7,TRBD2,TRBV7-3,TGTGCCAGCAGCCCCGTAGCGGGTCCTCCCTACGAGCAGTACTTC,CASSPVAGPPYEQYF
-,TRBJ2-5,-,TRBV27,TGTGCCAGCAGTTTAAGATCGGGAGAGGGAAGGGAGACCCAGTACTTC,CASSLRSGEGRETQYF
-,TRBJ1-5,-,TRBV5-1,TGCGCCAGCAGCTTGGTAGGGGAACAGCCCCAGCATTTT,CASSLVGEQPQHF
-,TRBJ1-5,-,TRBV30,TGTGCCTGGAGTTTGGACAGTTATCAGCCCCAGCATTTT,CAWSLDSYQPQHF
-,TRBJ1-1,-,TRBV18,TGTGCCAGCTCACCGTACAGGAACACTGAAGCTTTCTTT,CASSPYRNTEAFF
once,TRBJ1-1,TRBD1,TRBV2,TGTGCCAGCATGGGGACAGGGGTCATGAACACTGAAGCTTTCTTT,CASMGTGVMNTEAFF
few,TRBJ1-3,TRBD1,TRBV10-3,TGTGCCATCAGGTTACAGGGGGCCTTCCACACCATATATTTT,CAIRLQGAFHTIYF
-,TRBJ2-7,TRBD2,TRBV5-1,TGCGCCAGCAGCTTTAGCCTAGCGGGGGGGCCGGGAGAGCAGTACTTC,CASSFSLAGGPGEQYF